This T cell receptor (beta chain) was identified in a study of T cell repertoires in cytomegalovirus infection. Study-level results: What dominated the ex vivo response were HLA-C-restricted CMV-specific TCR beta clonotypes. People with CMV and the relevant HLA were identified by cumulative public TCR beta family frequency.

The sample holds a few counts of this clonotype. Its antigen is unidentified. The CDR3 spans 18 residues. V was clipped by 2 bases and J by 3 bases, with 20 bases between them. Germline V gene lookup returns CDR1 MNHNS and CDR2 SASEGT. Using its own MiXCR run on the reads, TCRdb lists one record per CDR3 protein. The table shows approximately 750,000 distinct CDR3 sequences, with 35% to 45% occurring only once. Sequencing was carried out using PBMCs. This receptor was obtained from a human donor in good health (CMV status not recorded). Some clones in this sample may be carry-over from other donors' samples. The chain has TRBV6-1 and TRBJ1-5; no definite D call. The CDR3 loop reads CASSEKFIPPGYNQPQHF. The CDR3 DNA sequence: TGTGCCAGCAGTGAAAAGTTTATTCCCCCGGGGTACAATCAGCCCCAGCATTTT.